These T cell receptor beta chains were read from a single sample in a study of shared clonotypes between healthy human individuals. Assay used: immunoSEQ multiplex PCR; TCRdb lists only in-frame clones, some missing. The sample consists of about 1,900,000 clones, approximately 94% of them appearing once. Sequenced material: naive CD8+ T cells sorted from blood. These receptors all stem from a man younger than 35 in good health. Both conserved end residues are part of each CDR3. The D gene is left open where the match is weak. Part of the rows lack a size; the others show once, few, many or a class for expanded clones.

clone_size	v_call	d_call	j_call	cdr3_aa	cdr3_nt
-	TRBV27	TRBD1	TRBJ1-2	CASSLDGTGFHGYTF	TGTGCCAGCAGCCTCGATGGGACAGGGTTCCATGGCTACACCTTC
-	TRBV6-1	-	TRBJ2-7	CASSEHETYEQYF	TGTGCCAGCAGTGAACATGAGACCTACGAGCAGTACTTC
once	TRBV4-1	-	TRBJ1-2	CASSLSLNYGYTF	TGCGCCAGCAGCCTTTCCCTTAACTATGGCTACACCTTC
-	TRBV30	-	TRBJ1-5	CAWTPSTGYSNQPQHF	TGTGCCTGGACCCCCTCGACAGGTTATAGCAATCAGCCCCAGCATTTT
-	TRBV13	-	TRBJ2-4	CASSSPRDGNIQYF	TGTGCCAGCAGCTCCCCGAGGGACGGAAACATTCAGTACTTC
-	TRBV7-9	-	TRBJ2-1	CASIYEGSADNEQFF	TGTGCCAGCATCTACGAGGGTAGCGCAGACAATGAGCAGTTCTTC
once	TRBV4-1	TRBD2	TRBJ2-3	CASSQDDLAGEADTQYF	TGCGCCAGCAGCCAAGATGATCTAGCGGGAGAGGCAGATACGCAGTATTTT
-	TRBV5-6	-	TRBJ2-7	CASSLGRVVDEQYF	TGTGCCAGCAGCCTCGGCAGGGTCGTCGACGAGCAGTACTTC
-	TRBV28	TRBD1	TRBJ2-5	CASSGRTGSSETQYF	TGTGCCAGCAGCGGCCGGACAGGGTCTTCGGAGACCCAGTACTTC
-	TRBV4-3	TRBD2	TRBJ2-3	CASSSGLAGEGTDTQYF	TGCGCCAGCAGTTCGGGACTAGCGGGAGAGGGAACAGATACGCAGTATTTT
-	TRBV9	TRBD1	TRBJ2-7	CASSVGLDRAYEQYF	TGTGCCAGCAGCGTAGGATTGGACAGGGCCTACGAGCAGTACTTC
-	TRBV7-8	-	TRBJ1-4	CASSFDSFNEKLFF	TGTGCCAGCAGCTTCGACAGTTTTAATGAAAAACTGTTTTTT
-	TRBV7-2	-	TRBJ1-5	CASSERVGPPQHF	TGTGCCAGCAGCGAGAGGGTAGGACCGCCCCAGCATTTT
-	TRBV4-2	-	TRBJ2-7	CASSQDVGQGTEQYF	TGTGCCAGCAGCCAAGACGTCGGGCAGGGAACCGAGCAGTACTTC
-	TRBV7-9	-	TRBJ2-3	CASSKLPGQSTDTQYF	TGTGCCAGCAGCAAATTACCAGGACAGAGCACAGATACGCAGTATTTT
-	TRBV4-1	-	TRBJ1-2	CASSPVWGVKDYGYTF	TGCGCCAGCAGCCCGGTCTGGGGAGTTAAGGACTATGGCTACACCTTC
-	TRBV2	TRBD1	TRBJ2-7	CACLDRGWTGDYEQYF	TGTGCCTGCCTGGACAGGGGATGGACTGGGGACTACGAGCAGTACTTC
-	TRBV6-1	-	TRBJ1-1	CASSALGQQEAFF	TGTGCCAGCAGTGCGTTAGGACAACAGGAAGCTTTCTTT
-	TRBV18	-	TRBJ2-1	CASSPPGRSSYNEQFF	TGTGCCAGCTCACCACCTGGAAGAAGCTCCTACAATGAGCAGTTCTTC
-	TRBV7-9	-	TRBJ2-1	CASSYTRGWDEQFF	TGTGCCAGCTCCTACACGAGGGGCTGGGACGAGCAGTTCTTC
-	TRBV28	-	TRBJ2-7	CASSSDPKFYEQYF	TGTGCCAGCAGTTCTGACCCAAAGTTCTACGAGCAGTACTTC
-	TRBV30	-	TRBJ1-4	CAWAGAVSEKLFF	TGTGCCTGGGCAGGGGCGGTTTCCGAAAAACTGTTTTTT
-	TRBV6-5	-	TRBJ2-5	CASSFYGPQETQYF	TGTGCCAGCAGCTTCTACGGACCTCAAGAGACCCAGTACTTC
-	TRBV4-3	-	TRBJ1-5	CASSQDSFGGANQPQHF	TGCGCCAGCAGCCAAGATTCGTTCGGGGGCGCGAATCAGCCCCAGCATTTT
-	TRBV5-8	-	TRBJ2-2	CASSYPNTGELFF	TGTGCCAGCAGCTACCCGAACACCGGGGAGCTGTTTTTT
-	TRBV15	-	TRBJ2-5	CATSRVPGETQYF	TGTGCCACCAGCAGAGTCCCGGGGGAGACCCAGTACTTC
-	TRBV7-6	-	TRBJ1-1	CASSLNGGNTEAFF	TGTGCCAGCAGCTTAAACGGGGGGAACACTGAAGCTTTCTTT
-	TRBV28	TRBD1	TRBJ2-7	CASSRDRGFDEQYF	TGTGCCAGCAGCCGTGACAGGGGGTTCGACGAGCAGTACTTC
-	TRBV27	-	TRBJ1-1	CASSFGMSREAFF	TGTGCCAGCAGTTTCGGGATGAGCAGGGAAGCTTTCTTT
-	TRBV5-1	TRBD1	TRBJ2-2	CASKQGVGELFF	TGCGCCAGCAAACAGGGGGTCGGGGAGCTGTTTTTT
-	TRBV19	TRBD2	TRBJ2-1	CASSIGLAGSYNEQFF	TGTGCCAGTAGTATAGGACTAGCGGGCTCCTACAATGAGCAGTTCTTC
-	TRBV5-8	TRBD1	TRBJ2-7	CASSLWDSSYEQYF	TGTGCCAGCAGCCTTTGGGACAGTTCCTACGAGCAGTACTTC
-	TRBV21-1	-	TRBJ2-7	CASSKASPGGLHEQYF	TGTGCCAGCAGCAAAGCGTCGCCAGGAGGTCTCCACGAGCAGTACTTC
-	TRBV29-1	TRBD1	TRBJ1-1	CSVYRGSEAFF	TGCAGCGTGTACAGGGGTTCTGAAGCTTTCTTT
-	TRBV5-4	TRBD1	TRBJ2-2	CASSGSPGQVNTGELFF	TGTGCCAGCAGCGGCTCTCCGGGACAGGTTAACACCGGGGAGCTGTTTTTT
-	TRBV5-4	-	TRBJ1-6	CASSVRGISPLHF	TGTGCCAGCAGCGTCCGCGGGATTTCACCCCTCCACTTT
-	TRBV7-2	-	TRBJ2-1	CASSLGGTYNEQFF	TGTGCCAGCAGCTTAGGGGGGACTTACAATGAGCAGTTCTTC